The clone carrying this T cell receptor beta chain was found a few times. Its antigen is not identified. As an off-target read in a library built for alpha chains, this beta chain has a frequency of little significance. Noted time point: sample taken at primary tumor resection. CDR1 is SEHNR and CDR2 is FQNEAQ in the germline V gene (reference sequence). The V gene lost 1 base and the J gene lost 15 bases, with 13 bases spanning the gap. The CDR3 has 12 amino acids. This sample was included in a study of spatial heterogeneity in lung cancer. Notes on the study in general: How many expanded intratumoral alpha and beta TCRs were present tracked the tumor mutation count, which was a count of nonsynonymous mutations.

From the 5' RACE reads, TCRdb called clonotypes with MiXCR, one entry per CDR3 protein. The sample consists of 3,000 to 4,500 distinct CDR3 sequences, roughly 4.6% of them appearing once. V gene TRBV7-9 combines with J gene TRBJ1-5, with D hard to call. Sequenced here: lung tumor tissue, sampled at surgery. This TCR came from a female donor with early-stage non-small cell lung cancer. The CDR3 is CASSLGGGLWHF. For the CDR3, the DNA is TGTGCCAGCAGCTTAGGAGGTGGCCTTTGGCATTTT.